A single sample gave rise to the 14 T cell receptor beta chains below, sequenced in a study of cytomegalovirus exposure and HLA in healthy donors. A multiplex PCR was run with 60 Vbeta primers and 13 Jbeta primers. The assay was immunoSEQ multiplex PCR, and TCRdb's table has in-frame clones only and misses some. Here the sample spans around 150,000 clones, approximately 80% being singletons. The sequencing input was PBMCs. The receptors originated from a man aged 40-50 years in good health and CMV-seronegative.

The chain links TRBV27 to TRBJ1-5, with a tentative D call TRBD1 (5 bases). The germline gives CDR1 MNHEY, CDR2 SMNVEV (reference sequence). The CDR3 spans 15 residues. CDR3 sequence: CAAKKGADFNQPQHF. The CDR3 nucleotides read TGTGCAGCTAAGAAAGGGGCAGACTTCAATCAGCCCCAGCATTTT.

The rearrangement links TRBV2 to TRBJ2-3; 12 bases fit TRBD2. Trimming took 7 bases from V and 7 from J; bases not matched to a gene: 15. Germline loops: CDR1 SNHLY, CDR2 FYNNEI. CDR3 length: 17 residues. CDR3 bases: TGTGCCAGCAATTTGGAAGGACTAGCGGGATTCGCGAATACGCAGTATTTT. It is translated as CASNLEGLAGFANTQYF.

This clone was observed a few times. The V call is TRBV5-4, the J call TRBJ2-2, with no clear D. Germline V gene lookup returns CDR1 SGHNT and CDR2 YYREEE (reference sequence). The CDR3 runs 15 residues. Between the trimmed V and J ends, which lost 3 bases and 0 bases, there was a span of 9 bases. CDR3 sequence: CASSSNRANTGELFF. The DNA of the CDR3 is TGTGCCAGCAGCTCCAACAGAGCGAACACCGGGGAGCTGTTTTTT.

This chain uses TRBV30 with TRBJ2-5; tentatively, D is TRBD2 (6 bases). V shed 0 bases and J shed 5 bases, with 13 bases lying between them. Germline assignment: CDR1 GTSNPN and CDR2 SVGIG (reference sequence). CDR3 length: 14 amino acids. The CDR3 DNA reads TGTGCCTGGAGTGTAGGTAGCGGAGGGGAGACCCAGTACTTC. Residues: CAWSVGSGGETQYF.

The CDR3 sequence: CASSGFMGAVNIQYF. CDR3 DNA: TGTGCCAGCAGTGGATTTATGGGGGCGGTCAACATTCAGTACTTC. The chain carries TRBV6-1 and TRBJ2-4; TRBD1 might be the D (6 bases). V shed 4 bases and J shed 7 bases, with 17 bases lying between them. The germline gives CDR1 MNHNS, CDR2 SASEGT. The CDR3 spans 15 residues.

J is TRBJ2-5 and V is TRBV7-9; no definite D call. The CDR3 has 13 amino acids. Germline loops: CDR1 SEHNR, CDR2 FQNEAQ (reference sequence). V dropped 1 base and J dropped 5 bases, with 8 bases sitting between them. The CDR3 DNA reads as TGTGCCAGCAGCTTAGTCCCTACGGAGACCCAGTACTTC. Residues: CASSLVPTETQYF.

The chain is built from TRBV28 and TRBJ2-5; TRBD1 matches at 9 bases. The end of the DNA fits TRBJ2-7 better, so the J call may be wrong. Germline values: CDR1 MDHEN, CDR2 SYDVKM. The CDR3 covers 15 residues. The CDR3 DNA follows: TGTGCCAGTGGGACGGCGGGACAGGGTTCCTACGAGCAGTACTTC. Its translation is CASGTAGQGSYEQYF.

The J gene is TRBJ2-7, the V gene TRBV10-1; 9 nucleotides line up with TRBD2. This CDR3 comprises 16 residues. Trimming at V came to 6 bases and at J to 4 bases, leaving 13 bases not matched to a gene. From germline, CDR1 is WNHNN and CDR2 SYGVQD (reference sequence). This chain's CDR3 is CASRRLKTSGDYEQYF. The CDR3, as DNA: TGCGCCAGCAGGCGCCTTAAGACTAGCGGAGATTACGAGCAGTACTTC.

This clone showed up just once. This chain joins TRBV4-3 and TRBJ1-5, with D possibly TRBD1 on 5 matching bases. Germline loops: CDR1 LGHNA, CDR2 YSLEER. The V end lost 1 base, the J end lost 5 bases, and 12 bases lay between the germline ends. This CDR3 spans 15 amino acids. The chain's CDR3 is CASSQGTGYDQPQHF. The DNA of the CDR3 is TGCGCCAGCAGCCAAGGAACAGGCTACGATCAGCCCCAGCATTTT.

The table lists this clone with a few counts. The rearrangement joins TRBV27 to TRBJ1-2, with TRBD1 matching 7 bases. J lost 8 bases, V lost 3 bases, and 6 bases had no gene match. This CDR3 is built from 13 residues. Germline V lookup: CDR1 MNHEY, CDR2 SMNVEV (reference sequence). The CDR3 sequence is CASSFRDSRGYTF. The DNA for the CDR3 is TGTGCCAGCAGTTTCCGGGACAGCAGGGGCTACACCTTC.

This chain links TRBV29-1 with TRBJ2-1; no clear D gene. The CDR3 consists of 10 residues. Deletions cut 7 bases from V and 6 bases from J, with 7 bases between. Germline CDR1 SQVTM, CDR2 ANQGSEA. CDR3: CSALANEQFF. The DNA of the CDR3 is TGCAGCGCGCTGGCCAATGAGCAGTTCTTC.

This clone came up a few times. The V call is TRBV7-9, the J call TRBJ2-7, with 8 bases identical to TRBD1. Germline assignment: CDR1 SEHNR and CDR2 FQNEAQ (reference sequence). The CDR3 sequence is 16 residues long. V lost 0 bases to trimming and J lost 3 bases; unmatched junction nucleotides: 7. In DNA form, the CDR3 reads TGTGCCAGCAGCTTAGCGACAGGGGAAAGATTCTACGAGCAGTACTTC. Translated, it gives CASSLATGERFYEQYF.

V and J are TRBV7-2 and TRBJ2-7; 15 bases are a match to TRBD2. Unmatched junction bases numbered 10, after V lost 5 bases and J lost 2 bases. This CDR3 has 18 amino acids. CDR1 is SGHTA and CDR2 is FQGNSA in the germline V gene. The CDR3 DNA reads as TGTGCCAGCAGCCCCCCCGGACTAGCGGGAGGGCCAACCTACGAGCAGTACTTC. The encoded protein is CASSPPGLAGGPTYEQYF.

The chain carries TRBV6-1 and TRBJ2-7; D is unclear. This CDR3 has 13 residues. Between the trimmed V and J ends, which lost 1 base and 2 bases, there was a span of 6 bases. CDR1 is MNHNS, CDR2 SASEGT, per germline. The CDR3 loop is CASSEGQTYEQYF. CDR3 DNA: TGTGCCAGCAGTGAAGGGCAGACCTACGAGCAGTACTTC.